This TCR beta chain was observed in a study of T cells in Graves' hyperthyroidism and ophthalmopathy. The study's findings and limits: Among clonotypes expanded in thyroid above 0.001, most were also found in blood.

CDR1 SGHNT and CDR2 YENEEA come from the germline V gene. The V end lost 5 bases, the J end lost 5 bases, and 16 bases lay between the germline ends. The CDR3 totals 15 residues. Absent ophthalmopathy progression within 18 months defined stable Graves' hyperthyroidism. A patient was excluded if there was uncontrolled infection, other autoimmune disease, pregnancy or lactation. Diagnosing involved the use of clinical symptoms, serum thyroxine and TRAb, thyroid ultrasound and orbital computed tomography. Amplification of TCR beta CDR3 regions used RNA as the template. TCR CDR3 regions were first amplified by RT-PCR with HTBI primers. TCRdb reprocessed the multiplex PCR reads with MiXCR, giving one entry per CDR3 protein. The profile shows fewer than 400,000 distinct CDR3 sequences, approximately 15% of them singletons. This clonotype was seen many times. Its antigen remains unknown.

This chain connects TRBV11-3 to TRBJ2-1, with D perhaps TRBD1 or TRBD2 (5 bases each). This receptor was identified in a man younger than 45 with Graves' hyperthyroidism. Material: blood. The CDR3 DNA reads TGTGCCAGCAGCCAGACTATCGGGGCACACAATGAGCAGTTCTTC. Translation: CASSQTIGAHNEQFF. Looking up the rest from reference TRBV11-3 and TRBJ2-1 gives the full variable domain: EAGVVQSPRYKIIEKKQPVAFWCNPISGHNTLYWYLQNLGQGPELLIRYENEEAVDDSQLPKDRFSAERLKGVDSTLKIQPAELGDSAVYLCASSQTIGAHNEQFFGPGTRLTVL.